The present entry profiles one TCR beta chain with its context. Its ends do not fully match the called genes, so a read error is possible. These data belong to a study of tumor and adjacent non-tumor tissue in lung cancer. A modified ARM-PCR protocol with three rounds of nested PCR amplified TCRbeta. TCRdb re-derived calls from the multiplex PCR reads in MiXCR, one entry per CDR3 protein. The table has about 110,000 distinct CDR3 sequences, around 75% seen once. This sample's RNA came from whole unsorted tissue. The CDR3 is 18 residues long. CDR1 is SGHNT, CDR2 YENEEA, per germline. This rearrangement joins TRBV11-3 to TRBJ2-4; D is unresolved. The receptor was derived from a woman between 55 and 75 years old with non-small cell lung cancer. The sample consisted of lung tumor tissue. In nucleotides, the CDR3 is TGTGCCAGCAGTTTAGAAGTCCAGGCTATTAGCCCCAAAAACATTCAGTACTTC. It is translated as CASSLEVQAISPKNIQYF.